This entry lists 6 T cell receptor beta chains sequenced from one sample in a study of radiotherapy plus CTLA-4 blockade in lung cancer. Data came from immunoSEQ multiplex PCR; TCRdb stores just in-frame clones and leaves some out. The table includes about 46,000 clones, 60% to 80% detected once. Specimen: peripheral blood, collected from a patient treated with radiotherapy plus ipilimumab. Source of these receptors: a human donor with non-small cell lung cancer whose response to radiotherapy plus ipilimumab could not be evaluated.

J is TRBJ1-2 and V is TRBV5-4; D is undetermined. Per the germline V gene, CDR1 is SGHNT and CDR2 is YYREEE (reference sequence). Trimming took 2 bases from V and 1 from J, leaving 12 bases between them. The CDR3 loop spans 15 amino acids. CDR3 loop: CASSFFRGVNYGYTF. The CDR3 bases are TGTGCCAGCAGCTTCTTCCGAGGCGTTAACTATGGCTACACCTTC.

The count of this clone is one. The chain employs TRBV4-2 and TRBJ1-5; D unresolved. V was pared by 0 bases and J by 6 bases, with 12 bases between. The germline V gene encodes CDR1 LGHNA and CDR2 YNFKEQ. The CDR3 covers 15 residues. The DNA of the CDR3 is TGTGCCAGCAGCCAAGAGCGTCCCAGGCCTCAGCCCCAGCATTTT. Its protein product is CASSQERPRPQPQHF.

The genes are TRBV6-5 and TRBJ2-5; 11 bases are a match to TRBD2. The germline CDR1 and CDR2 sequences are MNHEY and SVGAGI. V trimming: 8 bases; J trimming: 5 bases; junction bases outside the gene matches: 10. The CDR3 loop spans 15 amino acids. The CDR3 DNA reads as TGTGCCAGCCAATGGCTAGCGGGAGGTGGGGAGACCCAGTACTTC. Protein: CASQWLAGGGETQYF.

The CDR3 is CASSPTGRGKNYGYTF. As DNA, the CDR3 is TGTGCCAGCAGTCCTACCGGGAGAGGGAAAAACTATGGCTACACCTTC. This rearrangement joins TRBV27 to TRBJ1-2; D gene ambiguous. Between the trimmed V and J ends, which lost 5 bases and 2 bases, there was a span of 18 bases. Germline values: CDR1 MNHEY, CDR2 SMNVEV (reference sequence). The length of the CDR3 is 16 residues.

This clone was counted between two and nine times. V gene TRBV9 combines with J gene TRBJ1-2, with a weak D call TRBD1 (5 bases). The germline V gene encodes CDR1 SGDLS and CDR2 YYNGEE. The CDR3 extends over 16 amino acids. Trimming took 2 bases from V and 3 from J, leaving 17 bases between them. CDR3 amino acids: CASSVLGQEGYYGYTF. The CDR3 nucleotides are TGTGCCAGCAGCGTCTTGGGGCAGGAAGGGTACTATGGCTACACCTTC.

This CDR3 is CASSGAESNYGYTF. Written as DNA, the CDR3 is TGTGCCAGCAGCGGCGCGGAGTCCAACTATGGCTACACCTTC. This rearrangement joins TRBV5-4 to TRBJ1-2; D not resolved. Germline CDR1 is SGHNT and CDR2 is YYREEE (reference sequence). This CDR3 is built from 14 residues. V was cut by 4 bases and J by 2 bases, with 12 bases left in between. The full variable domain, rest sourced from reference TRBV5-4 and TRBJ1-2, is ETGVTQSPTHLIKTRGQQVTLRCSSQSGHNTVSWYQQALGQGPQFIFQYYREEENGRGNFPPRFSGLQFPNYSSELNVNALELDDSALYLCASSGAESNYGYTFGSGTRLTVV.